The 5 T cell receptor beta chains presented below share a single source sample, sequenced in a study of a mutant IDH1 vaccine in newly diagnosed glioma. Generated by immunoSEQ multiplex PCR, the TCRdb table keeps only in-frame clones and is missing some. The sample lists about 56,000 clones; about 90% were seen once. Time point specified: week 23, last vaccination. All doses held 300 ug of mutant IDH1 20-mer peptide, with topical imiquimod. No cognate antigen is known for these TCRs. Material: PBMCs, obtained from a glioma patient whose treatment included an IDH1 peptide vaccine. These receptors were taken from a man between 40 and 49 years old with glioma.

J is TRBJ2-3 and V is TRBV6-5; D unclear. V lost 0 bases and J lost 0, with 7 bases in between. CDR3 length: 15 residues. In germline, CDR1 is MNHEY, CDR2 SVGAGI. CDR3: CASSYSPISTDTQYF. The CDR3 region has the DNA TGTGCCAGCAGTTACTCGCCGATTAGCACAGATACGCAGTATTTT.

This clone showed up just a few times. This chain uses TRBV5-1 with TRBJ1-1; a possible D gene is TRBD1 (6 bases). CDR3 length equals 14 residues. Trimming removed 2 bases at V and 5 bases at J, with 13 bases between. From germline, CDR1 is SGHRS and CDR2 YFSETQ. CDR3 in amino acids: CASSFEGTRTEAFF. CDR3 DNA: TGCGCCAGCAGCTTTGAAGGGACAAGGACTGAAGCTTTCTTT.

The V call is TRBV7-2, the J call TRBJ1-2; no clear D. This CDR3 is built from 13 residues. V dropped 2 bases and J dropped 4 bases, with 8 bases sitting between them. Germline assignment: CDR1 SGHTA and CDR2 FQGNSA. CDR3 in DNA: TGTGCCAGCAGCTTACCCGGATTCTATGGCTACACCTTC. Its translation: CASSLPGFYGYTF.

This clone was seen only a few times. J is TRBJ2-5 and V is TRBV7-9, with 9 bases aligning to TRBD2. V dropped 6 bases and J dropped 5; count of bases not matched to a gene: 16. This CDR3 has 17 residues. Germline CDR1 SEHNR, CDR2 FQNEAQ (reference sequence). CDR3 in DNA: TGTGCCAGCAGTTCCGGGGGTGGCCTAGCGGGGCAGGAGACCCAGTACTTC. This gives the protein CASSSGGGLAGQETQYF.

The chain has TRBV5-1 and TRBJ2-7; 9 bases map to TRBD1. The CDR3 has 15 residues. V shed 4 bases, J shed 3 bases, and the junction held 8 bases outside the gene matches. CDR1 and CDR2 from the germline V gene are SGHRS and YFSETQ. The CDR3 reads CASSGGTGNLYEQYF. Here the CDR3 DNA reads TGCGCCAGCAGCGGAGGGACAGGGAACCTCTACGAGCAGTACTTC. The full variable domain, completed using reference TRBV5-1 and TRBJ2-7, is KAGVTQTPRYLIKTRGQQVTLSCSPISGHRSVSWYQQTPGQGLQFLFEYFSETQRNKGNFPGRFSGRQFSNSRSEMNVSTLELGDSALYLCASSGGTGNLYEQYFGPGTRLTVT.